These 26 T cell receptor beta chains came from one sample sequenced in a study of response to subunit inactivated influenza vaccine. Each CDR3 protein gets one entry after TCRdb re-called the RT-PCR reads with MiXCR. The sample has under 950,000 distinct CDR3 sequences, about 20% seen once. Source: PBMCs from blood, taken 4 to 6 days after vaccination. Source of these receptors: a man between 45 and 60 years old who received an inactivated influenza vaccine.

Turning to this clonotype: Relative to the germline gene, one junction end is altered; a read error may explain this. The rearrangement links TRBV2 to TRBJ2-7; no firm D call. Germline loops: CDR1 SNHLY, CDR2 FYNNEI. The CDR3 consists of 13 residues. For the CDR3, the DNA is TGTGCCATCAGTGTGCACGTTTCCTACGAGCAGTACTTC. Residues: CAISVHVSYEQYF.

This clonotype turned up a few times. This chain joins TRBV7-8 and TRBJ2-3; D perhaps matches TRBD2 (6 bases). CDR1 is SGHVS and CDR2 is FQNEAQ in the germline V gene. This CDR3 comprises 14 residues. Deletions cut 3 bases from V and 9 bases from J, with 16 bases between. In nucleotides, the CDR3 is TGTGCCAGCAGCTTGAACCAGGACTACCAGACGCAGTATTTT. Its translation is CASSLNQDYQTQYF.

CDR3 residues: CSASRGRAVNEQFF. The CDR3 coding sequence is TGCAGTGCTAGCCGCGGGAGGGCCGTCAATGAGCAGTTCTTC. This rearrangement joins TRBV20-1 to TRBJ2-1; 9 nucleotides line up with TRBD2. There are 14 residues in the CDR3. Germline CDR1 DFQATT, CDR2 SNEGSKA (reference sequence). V shed 3 bases, J shed 6 bases, and the junction held 6 bases outside the gene matches.

The gene calls are TRBV6-1 and TRBJ2-3; 7 nucleotides agree with TRBD2. This CDR3 has 15 amino acids. The V gene end was trimmed by 6 bases and the J gene end by 0 bases; junction bases not matched to a gene: 6. Germline V CDR1 and CDR2: MNHNS, SASEGT. CDR3 in amino acids: CASRFSGQSTDTQYF. In nucleotides, the CDR3 is TGTGCCAGCAGATTTAGCGGGCAAAGCACAGATACGCAGTATTTT.

The V gene is TRBV6-4, the J gene TRBJ2-2, with D unresolved. CDR1 is MRHNA and CDR2 is SNTAGT in the germline V gene. The CDR3 length is 11 residues. V was trimmed by 0 bases and J by 9 bases, leaving 2 bases between them. The DNA of the CDR3 is TGTGCCAGCAGTGACTCCCGGGAGCTGTTTTTT. It translates to CASSDSRELFF.

This chain connects TRBV15 to TRBJ2-1; D not certain. Germline V lookup: CDR1 LNHNV, CDR2 YYDKDF (reference sequence). The CDR3 extends over 12 amino acids. V shed 3 bases and J shed 4 bases, with 4 bases lying between them. The CDR3, as DNA: TGTGCCACCAGCAGTGGGTACAATGAGCAGTTCTTC. Translation: CATSSGYNEQFF.

This clonotype has just a few counts. The V gene is TRBV29-1, the J gene TRBJ2-1, with TRBD2 matching over 10 bases. Per germline, CDR1 SQVTM and CDR2 ANQGSEA. This CDR3 contains 13 residues. CDR3 protein: CTAAGGRYNEQFF. CDR3 sequence (DNA): TGCACCGCAGCGGGGGGGAGGTACAATGAGCAGTTCTTC.

The sample holds a few counts of this clonotype. CDR3 sequence: CASSLFASGGETQYF. The CDR3 nucleotides are TGTGCCAGCAGTTTATTTGCGTCGGGTGGGGAGACCCAGTACTTC. This chain uses TRBV12-3 or TRBV12-4 with TRBJ2-5; D not resolved. Trimming took off 2 bases at V and 5 bases at J, with 15 bases between the two ends. The CDR3 has 15 residues.

In this sample, this clonotype turned up a few times. The gene calls are TRBV29-1 and TRBJ2-5; D not resolved. CDR1 SQVTM and CDR2 ANQGSEA come from the germline V gene. The CDR3 loop spans 12 amino acids. Trimming removed 2 bases from V and 5 bases from J, with 9 bases in between. Here the CDR3 reads CSVEMGRETQYF. Written as DNA, the CDR3 is TGCAGCGTTGAAATGGGAAGGGAGACCCAGTACTTC.

This clonotype was detected a few times. The chain carries TRBV4-3 and TRBJ1-6; no clear D. Germline V gives CDR1 LGHNA, CDR2 YSLEER. CDR3 length equals 15 residues. The V gene lost 0 bases and the J gene lost 10 bases, with 13 bases spanning the gap. CDR3 DNA: TGCGCCAGCAGCCAAGATCGGCCTGGTAAATCACCCCTCCACTTT. It codes for CASSQDRPGKSPLHF.

The J gene is TRBJ2-7, the V gene TRBV7-8; 9 bases are shared with TRBD1. Germline CDR1 is SGHVS and CDR2 is FQNEAQ. J was trimmed by 1 base and V by 2 bases; bases with no gene match: 18. The CDR3 consists of 20 residues. The CDR3 loop reads CASSLSAFTRPGQGSYEQYF. CDR3 coding DNA: TGTGCCAGCAGCTTATCCGCCTTTACCCGACCGGGACAGGGTTCCTACGAGCAGTACTTC.

This clonotype was counted many times. The junction departs from germline at one end; a sequencing error may be responsible. V gene TRBV5-1 combines with J gene TRBJ2-7, with unresolved D. The CDR3 is 13 residues long. From germline, CDR1 is SGHRS and CDR2 YFSETQ. CDR3 in amino acids: CASSLNRAYEQYF. The CDR3 region has the DNA TGTGCCAGCAGCTTGAATAGGGCCTACGAGCAGTACTTC.

This clonotype occurred a few times. This chain connects TRBV10-1 to TRBJ2-3; tentatively, D is TRBD2 (6 bases). The V end lost 3 bases, the J end lost 6 bases, and 13 bases lay between the germline ends. CDR1 and CDR2 (germline): WNHNN, SYGVQD (reference sequence). CDR3 size: 14 residues. CDR3 sequence: CASSDSLASDTQYF. CDR3 sequence (DNA): TGCGCCAGCAGTGACTCTCTAGCGTCGGATACGCAGTATTTT.

The chain joins TRBV5-1 to TRBJ1-3; D gene unclear. Germline V gene data show CDR1 as SGHRS and CDR2 as YFSETQ. Trimming pared 4 bases from V and 0 bases from J, leaving 20 bases between. The CDR3 is made up of 18 amino acids. CDR3: CASSLYTGRHYSGNTIYF. DNA for the CDR3: TGCGCCAGCAGCCTGTACACGGGAAGACATTACTCTGGAAACACCATATATTTT.

This clonotype appeared once. Mismatch with germline at one junction end may stem from a read error. The V call is TRBV7-2, the J call TRBJ1-5; perhaps TRBD1 as D (6 bases). CDR1 is SGHTA and CDR2 is FQGNSA in the germline V gene. The CDR3 extends over 13 amino acids. The CDR3 sequence is CGSSLEGGGPQHF. The CDR3 region has the DNA TGTGGCAGCAGCTTAGAAGGGGGTGGGCCCCAGCATTTT.

The CDR3 is CASSLQRGSGYEQYF. In nucleotides, the CDR3 is TGCGCCAGCAGCCTCCAGCGGGGATCCGGGTACGAGCAGTACTTC. The gene calls are TRBV4-3 and TRBJ2-7; 7 bases line up with TRBD2. The V gene's germline CDR1 is LGHNA and CDR2 YSLEER. Germline trimming cut 4 bases from V and 4 bases from J; bases unmatched to any gene: 10. This CDR3 is 15 amino acids long.

This clonotype was seen more than once but under ten times. The chain joins TRBV5-1 to TRBJ2-1; TRBD1 aligns across 9 bases. Trimming cost V 4 bases and J 8 bases; bases outside gene matches: 7. This CDR3 region has 14 residues. Germline V gene sequence: CDR1 SGHRS, CDR2 YFSETQ. In DNA, the CDR3 is TGCGCCAGCAGCCCGGACAGGGGAGCGGATGAGCAGTTCTTC. Translated, it gives CASSPDRGADEQFF.

This clonotype has a handful of counts. The V gene is TRBV7-6, the J gene TRBJ2-7, with 7 positions matching TRBD1. CDR1 and CDR2 from the germline V gene are SGHVS and FNYEAQ. CDR3 length: 16 residues. V lost 5 bases to trimming and J lost 2 bases; unmatched junction nucleotides: 12. The CDR3 is CASSPRQGNYPYEQYF. The CDR3, as DNA: TGTGCCAGCAGCCCCCGACAGGGTAATTATCCCTACGAGCAGTACTTC. Full variable domain (remainder filled in from reference TRBV7-6 and TRBJ2-7): GAGVSQSPRYKVTKRGQDVALRCDPISGHVSLYWYRQALGQGPEFLTYFNYEAQQDKSGLPNDRFSAERPEGSISTLTIQRTEQRDSAMYRCASSPRQGNYPYEQYFGPGTRLTVT.

V and J are TRBV6-2 or TRBV6-3 and TRBJ2-2; D is unresolved. This CDR3 is built from 14 residues. Germline values: CDR1 MNHEY, CDR2 SVGEGT. The V end lost 5 bases, the J end lost 5 bases, and 12 bases lay between the germline ends. CDR3 nucleotides: TGTGCCAGCAGTCCGACCGAAGATACCGGGGAGCTGTTTTTT. It is translated as CASSPTEDTGELFF.

This clonotype was picked up a small number of times. V and J are TRBV11-2 and TRBJ2-1, with D perhaps TRBD2 (5 bases). The germline gives CDR1 SGHAT, CDR2 FQNNGV. V gave up 5 bases and J gave up 1 base, with 21 bases separating them. This CDR3 region has 18 residues. The CDR3 region is CASSGSEWAGASYNEQFF. The CDR3 DNA is TGTGCCAGCAGCGGTAGTGAGTGGGCGGGTGCGTCCTACAATGAGCAGTTCTTC.

This clonotype was detected only a few times. This chain joins TRBV5-6 and TRBJ2-3, with D perhaps matching TRBD1 (5 bases). Trimming cost V 5 bases and J 10 bases, with 14 bases left between them. CDR1 is SGHDT, CDR2 YYEEEE, per germline. CDR3 size: 12 residues. The CDR3 region has the DNA TGTGCCAGCAGTGCCATTGTGGGGCCGCAGTATTTT. It is translated as CASSAIVGPQYF. Full variable domain (rest looked up from reference TRBV5-6 and TRBJ2-3): DAGVTQSPTHLIKTRGQQVTLRCSPKSGHDTVSWYQQALGQGPQFIFQYYEEEERQRGNFPDRFSGHQFPNYSSELNVNALLLGDSALYLCASSAIVGPQYFGPGTRLTVL.

This clonotype was recorded a few times. This rearrangement joins TRBV20-1 to TRBJ2-3; 9 nucleotides align to TRBD1. CDR1 and CDR2 (germline): DFQATT, SNEGSKA (reference sequence). Germline trimming cut 6 bases from V and 4 bases from J; bases unmatched to any gene: 11. The CDR3 extends over 15 amino acids. CDR3 DNA sequence: TGCAGTGCAACCTCGCTCCGACAGGGGGCAGATACGCAGTATTTT. Amino acids: CSATSLRQGADTQYF.

The chain recombines TRBV20-1 with TRBJ2-7, with TRBD2 matching 12 bases. The length of the CDR3 is 18 residues. Unmatched junction bases numbered 9, after V lost 0 bases and J lost 0 bases. Germline CDR1 reads DFQATT; CDR2 reads SNEGSKA (reference sequence). CDR3 coding DNA: TGCAGTGCTAGAGATAAGACTAGCGGGAGCTTCAGCTCCTACGAGCAGTACTTC. Its protein is CSARDKTSGSFSSYEQYF.

This clonotype was seen a handful of times. V is TRBV20-1 and J is TRBJ2-1; TRBD1 aligns across 7 bases. V trimming: 3 bases; J trimming: 7 bases; junction bases outside the gene matches: 6. Germline V lookup: CDR1 DFQATT, CDR2 SNEGSKA (reference sequence). The CDR3 extends over 13 amino acids. The CDR3 sequence is CSASLGQSNEQFF. CDR3 sequence (DNA): TGCAGTGCTAGTTTGGGACAGAGTAATGAGCAGTTCTTC.

This clonotype was observed a handful of times. This chain joins TRBV3-1 and TRBJ2-2; D not certain. The germline V and J ends were trimmed by 1 base and 2 bases, with 8 bases remaining between them. The CDR3 covers 15 residues. The germline gives CDR1 LGHDT, CDR2 YNNKEL (reference sequence). The CDR3: CASSQAALNTGELFF. The CDR3 DNA reads as TGTGCCAGCAGCCAAGCTGCGCTAAACACCGGGGAGCTGTTTTTT.

This clonotype was counted ten times or more. CDR3 sequence: CSVAETDNYGYTF. For the CDR3, the DNA is TGCAGCGTTGCCGAGACAGATAACTATGGCTACACCTTC. The rearrangement joins TRBV29-1 to TRBJ1-2; the D gene is possibly TRBD1 (5 bases). Per the germline V gene, CDR1 is SQVTM and CDR2 is ANQGSEA. The CDR3 contains 13 residues. Trimming cost V 4 bases and J 1 base, with 10 bases left between them.